Reported below is one T cell receptor (beta chain). This specimen includes other DNA sequences encoding the same CDR3. This sample is part of a study of shared clonotypes between healthy human individuals. Trimming at V came to 3 bases and at J to 4 bases, leaving 2 bases not matched to a gene. Germline V gene data show CDR1 as SGDLS and CDR2 as YYNGEE. This CDR3 spans 13 amino acids. An assay was performed, and its level was deep. The input for sorted-subset replicate PCRs was approximately 210 ng DNA, tens of thousands of T cell genomes. The protocol was immunoSEQ multiplex PCR, while the TCRdb copy is restricted to in-frame clones and leaves out a portion. The profile covers around 2,000,000 clones, with about 94% appearing a single time and 1.2% taken by the ten largest. Terminally differentiated effector memory CD45RA+ cells were excluded by CCR7 positive selection of CD45RO-negative cells.

The rearrangement links TRBV9 to TRBJ1-1; 8 nucleotides match TRBD1. The sequencing sample was made of naive CD8+ T cells sorted from blood. The TCR comes from a man younger than 30 in good health. CDR3 protein: CASSATGGTEAFF. Written as DNA, the CDR3 is TGTGCCAGCAGCGCTACAGGGGGCACTGAAGCTTTCTTT.